These T cell receptor beta chains were read from a single sample in a study of blood T cell repertoires in COVID-19. The repertoire was sequenced with immunoSEQ multiplex PCR; TCRdb's copy has only in-frame clones and lacks some. In the table there are 98,000 or so clones, 87% of which are singletons. Sequencing was performed on peripheral blood. These receptors all stem from a man aged 50-59 years with acute or convalescent COVID-19. Each CDR3 is given with its conserved first and last residue. Fields, in order: clone size, CDR3 length, V gene, J gene, D gene, CDR3 DNA, CDR3 protein. A D gene is named only where the DNA matches it firmly. Clone sizes are given selectively: once, few, many, or a class where the clone is expanded.

clone size: .
CDR3 length: 17
V gene: TRBV7-6
J gene: TRBJ2-5
D gene: TRBD2
CDR3 DNA: TGTGCCAGCAGCCTAGCGCCTAGCGGGAGGGCCGGGAAGACCCAGTACTTC
CDR3 protein: CASSLAPSGRAGKTQYF

clone size: .
CDR3 length: 14
V gene: TRBV5-1
J gene: TRBJ2-7
D gene: TRBD1
CDR3 DNA: TGCGCCAGCAGCTTGGGGACAGGAACCTACGAGCAGTACTTC
CDR3 protein: CASSLGTGTYEQYF

clone size: .
CDR3 length: 14
V gene: TRBV10-3
J gene: TRBJ1-2
D gene: .
CDR3 DNA: TGTGCCATCAGTGCATTAGCCACTAACTATGGCTACACCTTC
CDR3 protein: CAISALATNYGYTF

clone size: .
CDR3 length: 13
V gene: TRBV29-1
J gene: TRBJ2-7
D gene: TRBD1
CDR3 DNA: TGCAGCGTTGAGACAGGGAGCTCCTACGAGCAGTACTTC
CDR3 protein: CSVETGSSYEQYF

clone size: once
CDR3 length: 15
V gene: TRBV29-1
J gene: TRBJ1-4
D gene: TRBD1
CDR3 DNA: TGCAGCGTCAGGACAGGGGGTGCAACTAATGAAAAACTGTTTTTT
CDR3 protein: CSVRTGGATNEKLFF

clone size: .
CDR3 length: 16
V gene: TRBV3-1/TRBV3-2
J gene: TRBJ2-1
D gene: TRBD1
CDR3 DNA: TGTGCCAGCAGCCACCCCACCGGGACAGGGCGCAATGAGCAGTTCTTC
CDR3 protein: CASSHPTGTGRNEQFF

clone size: .
CDR3 length: 13
V gene: TRBV19
J gene: TRBJ2-5
D gene: TRBD2
CDR3 DNA: TGTGCCAGTAGTCAGCGGGGTGGGGAGACCCAGTACTTC
CDR3 protein: CASSQRGGETQYF

clone size: .
CDR3 length: 17
V gene: TRBV28
J gene: TRBJ2-2
D gene: .
CDR3 DNA: TGTGCCAGCAGCTTTCCCCTGCCAGGCTCGAACACCGGGGAGCTGTTTTTT
CDR3 protein: CASSFPLPGSNTGELFF

clone size: .
CDR3 length: 15
V gene: TRBV7-9
J gene: TRBJ1-4
D gene: TRBD1
CDR3 DNA: TGTGCCAGCAGCTTAGGCGACAGGGGATATGAAAAACTGTTTTTT
CDR3 protein: CASSLGDRGYEKLFF

clone size: .
CDR3 length: 16
V gene: TRBV7-9
J gene: TRBJ2-1
D gene: TRBD2
CDR3 DNA: TGTGCCAGCAGCTTAGTGGCTAGCGGGAACTACAATGAGCAGTTCTTC
CDR3 protein: CASSLVASGNYNEQFF

clone size: .
CDR3 length: 17
V gene: TRBV5-4
J gene: TRBJ2-5
D gene: TRBD1
CDR3 DNA: TGTGCCAGCAGCTCGTCCCCGGGACAGGGAGAGGGAGAGACCCAGTACTTC
CDR3 protein: CASSSSPGQGEGETQYF

clone size: .
CDR3 length: 16
V gene: TRBV18
J gene: TRBJ2-1
D gene: TRBD2
CDR3 DNA: TGTGCCAGCTCACCTATCCGACTAGCGGATTACAATGAGCAGTTCTTC
CDR3 protein: CASSPIRLADYNEQFF

clone size: few
CDR3 length: 17
V gene: TRBV23-1
J gene: TRBJ2-5
D gene: TRBD1
CDR3 DNA: TGCGCCAGCAGTCAATCCAGAGGGACAGGGGTAGGAGAGACCCAGTACTTC
CDR3 protein: CASSQSRGTGVGETQYF

clone size: .
CDR3 length: 14
V gene: TRBV9
J gene: TRBJ1-1
D gene: TRBD1
CDR3 DNA: TGTGCCAGCAGCGTAGGATGGGACAGATCTGAAGCTTTCTTT
CDR3 protein: CASSVGWDRSEAFF

clone size: .
CDR3 length: 13
V gene: TRBV29-1
J gene: TRBJ1-1
D gene: .
CDR3 DNA: TGCAGCGTTGAAGAGGGGCGGAACACTGAAGCTTTCTTT
CDR3 protein: CSVEEGRNTEAFF

clone size: .
CDR3 length: 15
V gene: TRBV25-1
J gene: TRBJ2-5
D gene: .
CDR3 DNA: TGTGCCAGTCAGGTCCTACAGGGAGGGAAAGAGACCCAGTACTTC
CDR3 protein: CASQVLQGGKETQYF

clone size: .
CDR3 length: 16
V gene: TRBV2
J gene: TRBJ2-6
D gene: TRBD1
CDR3 DNA: TGTGCCGACAGGGGGAAGAGTAGCTCTGGGGCCAACGTCCTGACTTTC
CDR3 protein: CADRGKSSSGANVLTF

clone size: .
CDR3 length: 15
V gene: TRBV5-8
J gene: TRBJ2-6
D gene: .
CDR3 DNA: TGTGCCAGCAGCCCATACAGGGCTGGGGCCAACGTCCTGACTTTC
CDR3 protein: CASSPYRAGANVLTF

clone size: .
CDR3 length: 14
V gene: TRBV5-4
J gene: TRBJ2-6
D gene: .
CDR3 DNA: TGTGCCAGCAGTTCGAAGAGTGGGGCCAACGTCCTGACTTTC
CDR3 protein: CASSSKSGANVLTF

clone size: .
CDR3 length: 14
V gene: TRBV15
J gene: TRBJ1-5
D gene: TRBD1
CDR3 DNA: TGTGCCACCACCTCGGGACAGCCACATCAGCCCCAGCATTTT
CDR3 protein: CATTSGQPHQPQHF

clone size: .
CDR3 length: 11
V gene: TRBV6-2/TRBV6-3
J gene: TRBJ2-1
D gene: .
CDR3 DNA: TGTGCCAGCAGTTATGGTCGGGAGCAGTTCTTC
CDR3 protein: CASSYGREQFF

clone size: .
CDR3 length: 17
V gene: TRBV5-6
J gene: TRBJ2-7
D gene: .
CDR3 DNA: TGTGCCAGCAGCTTGGGGACAGCCACAGGAGACTCCTACGAGCAGTACTTC
CDR3 protein: CASSLGTATGDSYEQYF

clone size: .
CDR3 length: 14
V gene: TRBV2
J gene: TRBJ1-4
D gene: .
CDR3 DNA: TGTGCCAGCAGTTTCAGGGGTGCTAATGAAAAACTGTTTTTT
CDR3 protein: CASSFRGANEKLFF

clone size: .
CDR3 length: 15
V gene: TRBV5-1
J gene: TRBJ2-7
D gene: TRBD1
CDR3 DNA: TGCGCCAGCAGCTCCACCGGGGACAGAAACTACGAGCAGTACTTC
CDR3 protein: CASSSTGDRNYEQYF

clone size: .
CDR3 length: 15
V gene: TRBV28
J gene: TRBJ2-1
D gene: .
CDR3 DNA: TGTGCCAGCAGTTTAGCACTAACTCTTTACAATGAGCAGTTCTTC
CDR3 protein: CASSLALTLYNEQFF

clone size: .
CDR3 length: 15
V gene: TRBV27
J gene: TRBJ2-7
D gene: .
CDR3 DNA: TGTGCCAGCAGTCCCATAGGGGGTCAGTCCTACGAGCAGTACTTC
CDR3 protein: CASSPIGGQSYEQYF

clone size: .
CDR3 length: 15
V gene: TRBV11-3
J gene: TRBJ2-7
D gene: TRBD1
CDR3 DNA: TGTGCCAGCAGCTCGCAGGGGGAGAACCCCTACGAGCAGTACTTC
CDR3 protein: CASSSQGENPYEQYF

clone size: .
CDR3 length: 15
V gene: TRBV28
J gene: TRBJ2-7
D gene: TRBD2
CDR3 DNA: TGTGCCAGCAGTCCCACCGGACTAGCGGGATACGAGCAGTACTTC
CDR3 protein: CASSPTGLAGYEQYF

clone size: .
CDR3 length: 13
V gene: TRBV5-1
J gene: TRBJ2-3
D gene: .
CDR3 DNA: TGCGCCAGCAGCTTGGCCGGGTCAGATACGCAGTATTTT
CDR3 protein: CASSLAGSDTQYF

clone size: .
CDR3 length: 13
V gene: TRBV12-3/TRBV12-4
J gene: TRBJ1-2
D gene: TRBD1
CDR3 DNA: TGTGCCAGCCGTCCGGGACAGGGGTATGGCTACACCTTC
CDR3 protein: CASRPGQGYGYTF

clone size: .
CDR3 length: 15
V gene: TRBV4-1
J gene: TRBJ2-4
D gene: TRBD2
CDR3 DNA: TGCGCCAGCAGCCAAGACCGGACTAGCTGGAACATTCAGTACTTC
CDR3 protein: CASSQDRTSWNIQYF

clone size: .
CDR3 length: 15
V gene: TRBV2
J gene: TRBJ2-4
D gene: TRBD1
CDR3 DNA: TGTGCCAGCACCAAATCGGGACAGGGAAGGAACATTCAGTACTTC
CDR3 protein: CASTKSGQGRNIQYF

clone size: .
CDR3 length: 14
V gene: TRBV3-1/TRBV3-2
J gene: TRBJ1-5
D gene: TRBD1
CDR3 DNA: TGTGCCAGCAGCCAAGGTGACAGGGGACAGCCCCAGCATTTT
CDR3 protein: CASSQGDRGQPQHF

clone size: .
CDR3 length: 20
V gene: TRBV5-5
J gene: TRBJ2-6
D gene: .
CDR3 DNA: TGTGCCAGCAGCTTGGCCGCAGGCCCGTCGCGAATCTCTGGGGCCAACGTCCTGACTTTC
CDR3 protein: CASSLAAGPSRISGANVLTF

clone size: .
CDR3 length: 14
V gene: TRBV19
J gene: TRBJ1-5
D gene: .
CDR3 DNA: TGTGCCAGTAGTATCAAGGGAGACAATCAGCCCCAGCATTTT
CDR3 protein: CASSIKGDNQPQHF